The entry below gives a single TCR beta chain sequence along with its context. Antigen: not known. The repertoire was sequenced with immunoSEQ multiplex PCR; TCRdb's copy has only in-frame clones and lacks some. Found here are 100,000 or so clones, roughly nine tenths of them singletons; the top ten hold around 3.4%. The sample originates from a study of OX40 agonist ivuxolimab in advanced cancers. About the research overall: Prior checkpoint blockade (anti-PD-1, anti-PD-L1 or anti-CTLA-4) was permitted; 35% to 50% had it. Three patients showed partial responses: one hepatocellular carcinoma and two cutaneous melanoma cases.

Regarding the study as a whole: The average count of expanded clones was higher among CD8+ T cells than among CD4+. Certain nonresponders likewise exhibited a low normalized T-cell clonal expansion.

Sequences were derived from CD4+ or CD8+ T cells sorted from blood, sampled in a trial of the OX40 agonist ivuxolimab. This clonotype originated in an adult with an advanced solid tumor such as melanoma, head and neck, liver or kidney cancer.

The CDR3 is CASSLIVGVGPPILYTF. The CDR3 nucleotides are TGTGCCAGCAGCTTGATCGTAGGGGTAGGGCCCCCTATACTGTACACCTTC. V and J are TRBV5-6 and TRBJ1-2, with D maybe TRBD1 (5 bases). The CDR3 loop spans 17 amino acids. V lost 1 base and J lost 11, with 27 bases in between. Per germline, CDR1 SGHDT and CDR2 YYEEEE.